This T cell receptor beta chain was profiled in a study of metastatic and nonmetastatic thyroid tumors. About the study: Across blood and tumor or nodule tissue, repertoires from malignant and benign thyroid patients were compared with one another. General study findings and limits: It was reportedly found that TCR beta diversity was significantly higher in malignant thyroid tumors than in benign nodules, a difference seen in both blood and tumor samples.

This clone showed up many times. Antigen specificity is unknown. V was shortened by 2 bases and J by 3 bases, with 0 bases between the two germline ends. CDR3 length: 11 amino acids. Germline V gene lookup returns CDR1 MDHEN and CDR2 SYDVKM. No patient had received any treatment before thyroid surgery. In the authors' methods: In papillary thyroid cancer, a distant-metastasis classifier was built using CDR3 differences across clinicopathological groups. TCRdb re-analyzed the PCR reads using MiXCR. Here the V and J calls rest on TCRdb's processing, not on the authors' analysis. The data show 25,000 or so clones, with around 14% seen just once and 15% to 19% held by the top ten.

This chain connects TRBV28 to TRBJ2-3, with unresolved D. Sequencing was carried out using blood. This sequence originates from a male donor with papillary thyroid cancer or a benign thyroid nodule (not recorded which). Some clones in this sample may be carry-over from other donors' samples. The DNA of the CDR3 is TGTGCCAGCAGTTTAACAGATACGCAGTATTTT. Translating it yields CASSLTDTQYF.